The rows below give T cell receptor beta chains drawn from one sample of a study of identical twins. TCRdb used MiXCR to reprocess the 5' RACE reads, holding one entry per CDR3 protein. The sample includes some 100,000 distinct CDR3 sequences, 5.9% seen only once; the top ten take around 12%. Sequencing input: memory T cells sorted from blood. These receptors were taken from a woman aged 50 to 60 in good health. CDR3s include the opening cysteine and the closing phenylalanine or tryptophan.

V	J	length	CDR3
TRBV18	TRBJ1-1	13	CASSVQMNTEAFF
TRBV5-1	TRBJ2-3	15	CASSYRTGTTDTQYF
TRBV20-1	TRBJ1-1	13	CSAAGGRGNEAFF
TRBV15	TRBJ1-4	18	CATSRVVLGQGTTEKLFF
TRBV28	TRBJ1-2	11	CASRRSYGYTF
TRBV20-1	TRBJ1-5	14	CSADRSGSNQPQHF
TRBV20-1	TRBJ2-5	13	CSANREGPETQYF
TRBV6-6	TRBJ2-7	12	CASSGYGYEQYF
TRBV20-1	TRBJ2-3	13	CSPGGGSTDTQYF
TRBV20-1	TRBJ2-1	14	CSAKKAGENNEQFF
TRBV6-1	TRBJ2-7	13	CASTLTPDYEQYF
TRBV24-1	TRBJ2-6	13	CATRAVGANVLTF
TRBV7-8	TRBJ2-1	16	CASSLGTGGFDNEQFF
TRBV20-1	TRBJ1-4	13	CSCAGELGEKLFF
TRBV12-3/TRBV12-4	TRBJ2-5	14	CASSASKRTRTQYF
TRBV30	TRBJ1-2	13	CAWSVDLMDGYTF
TRBV24-1	TRBJ2-2	16	CATSDPLAGAIGELFF
TRBV29-1	TRBJ1-5	17	CSVEEGARRGTVQPQHF
TRBV29-1	TRBJ1-1	14	CSVTRTGGGTEAFF
TRBV7-9	TRBJ2-1	16	CASSSGQGASGGEQFF
TRBV5-6	TRBJ2-2	14	CASSLGGPTGELFF
TRBV19	TRBJ2-2	14	CASTSTPPTGELFF
TRBV2	TRBJ2-7	15	CASKRTSGASYEQYF
TRBV9	TRBJ2-5	14	CASSSAGDQETQYF
TRBV5-8	TRBJ1-5	14	CASSLGSGSEPQHF
TRBV5-1	TRBJ2-1	15	CASSLTGRSYNEQFF
TRBV11-3	TRBJ2-7	17	CASNPEGSGSFKYEQYF
TRBV5-1	TRBJ1-2	14	CASNLGRGEYGYTF
TRBV20-1	TRBJ2-6	15	CSAEGRGLGANVLTF
TRBV15	TRBJ2-3	11	CATGSWDTQYF
TRBV10-3	TRBJ2-2	13	CAAGQRSGGELFF
TRBV20-1	TRBJ2-1	16	CSARGVSGRAPNEQFF
TRBV19	TRBJ2-1	14	CASSIVGVYNEQFF
TRBV11-2	TRBJ2-2	14	CASVPTTVTGELFF
TRBV10-3	TRBJ2-4	19	CAISESAAGRVSAKNIQYF
TRBV7-8	TRBJ1-5	14	CASSLVRGFQPQHF
TRBV7-9	TRBJ2-7	15	CASSLEAAPLGEQYF
TRBV5-6	TRBJ2-2	17	CASSPGTSGRAIGELFF
TRBV6-1	TRBJ1-2	14	CASSQQGPNYGYTF
TRBV28	TRBJ1-2	16	CASNPNSGSGNYGYTF
TRBV7-8	TRBJ1-1	14	CASSLRTMNTEAFF
TRBV5-1	TRBJ2-1	14	CASSLGVPRDEQFF
TRBV25-1	TRBJ1-5	14	CASQGQGGNQPQHF
TRBV5-1	TRBJ1-1	15	CASSLARQGASEAFF
TRBV12-5	TRBJ2-2	16	CASDSRRTINTGELFF
TRBV5-1	TRBJ2-5	14	CASSLQGTSETQYF
TRBV2	TRBJ1-2	14	CASRQTGGMDGYTF
TRBV14	TRBJ2-4	12	CASSPFGQVQYF
TRBV5-1	TRBJ2-5	13	CASSIGSQETQYF
TRBV19	TRBJ2-5	16	CASSIRLAGLQETQYF
TRBV7-9	TRBJ2-5	15	CASSLTREYQETQYF
TRBV27	TRBJ2-7	14	CASKSRHFQYEQYF
TRBV12-3/TRBV12-4	TRBJ2-5	15	CASSLGRGLQETQYF
TRBV3-1	TRBJ2-2	15	CASSQGRPNTGELFF
TRBV12-3/TRBV12-4	TRBJ2-4	16	CASSVGDYLAKNIQYF